One sample yielded the 16 T cell receptor beta chains listed below, sequenced in a study of cytomegalovirus exposure and HLA in healthy donors (dated 2017 in TCRdb). Library generation was performed with the immunoSEQ multiplex PCR assay. The multiplex PCR relied on a mix of 60 forward primers for TCR Vbeta segments and 13 reverse primers for TCR Jbeta segments. The immuneACCESS repertoire file appears here via TCRdb, limited to in-frame rearrangements. These files lack a portion of the clones; in checked studies, under half of the deficit traces to unresolved V genes, and the cause of the others is not known. For this sample there are roughly 100,000 clones; 13% to 15% appear just once. The ten largest make up around 0.86% of the sample. Source material: PBMCs. These receptors were collected from a female donor in good health and CMV-seronegative.

In this sample, this clone turned up a few times. The V and J genes are TRBV25-1 and TRBJ1-4, with D perhaps matching TRBD1 (5 bases). This CDR3 contains 17 residues. CDR1 and CDR2 (germline): MGHDK, SYGVNS. The germline V and J ends were trimmed by 1 base and 3 bases, with 15 bases remaining between them. CDR3: CASSESEGLIPNEKLFF. The DNA for the CDR3 is TGTGCCAGCAGTGAATCGGAGGGGCTAATCCCTAATGAAAAACTGTTTTTT.

V usage is TRBV23-1 and J usage is TRBJ1-1; 8 nucleotides agree with TRBD1. TRBV23-1 belongs to the ORF category, with a function that is uncertain. This CDR3 has 15 residues. Germline trimming cut 4 bases from V and 7 bases from J; bases unmatched to any gene: 11. CDR3 DNA sequence: TGCGCCAGCAGTCCGCCCCGGGACAGGTTACTTGAAGCTTTCTTT. Encoded protein: CASSPPRDRLLEAFF.

The V and J genes are TRBV6-1 and TRBJ2-3; D gene ambiguous. V was pared by 7 bases and J by 4 bases, with 18 bases between. The CDR3 length is 15 residues. The germline V gene encodes CDR1 MNHNS and CDR2 SASEGT. The CDR3 DNA reads TGTGCCAGCATGTTCCGGGTACTTACGGCAGATACGCAGTATTTT. Amino acid sequence: CASMFRVLTADTQYF.

The CDR3, as DNA: TGTGCCAGTAGTTACAGGGATCAAGAGACCCAGTACTTC. Translating it yields CASSYRDQETQYF. The rearrangement uses TRBV19 and TRBJ2-5, with D perhaps matching TRBD1 (6 bases). V was trimmed by 5 bases and J by 2 bases, leaving 9 bases between them. The CDR3 sequence is 13 residues long. Germline V gene data show CDR1 as LNHDA and CDR2 as SQIVND (reference sequence).

In this sample, this clone turned up a few times. This chain's CDR3 is CASSETSGGSYNEQFF. CDR3 nucleotide sequence: TGCGCCAGCAGCGAGACCTCGGGGGGATCCTACAATGAGCAGTTCTTC. The chain joins TRBV10-2 to TRBJ2-1; TRBD2 matches 7 bases. This CDR3 region has 16 residues. Germline V gene lookup returns CDR1 WSHSY and CDR2 SAAADI. Trimming at V came to 6 bases and at J to 1 base, leaving 9 bases not matched to a gene.

This chain's CDR3 is CASSILAVRNEQFF. CDR3 nucleotides: TGTGCCAGTAGTATTTTAGCGGTTAGGAATGAGCAGTTCTTC. The chain employs TRBV19 and TRBJ2-1; D is possibly TRBD2 (6 bases). CDR3 length equals 14 residues. Germline V gene lookup returns CDR1 LNHDA and CDR2 SQIVND (reference sequence). V was cut by 3 bases and J by 7 bases, with 13 bases left in between.

V gene TRBV11-2 combines with J gene TRBJ1-6; 8 bases align to TRBD1. The CDR3 is 15 residues long. From germline, CDR1 is SGHAT and CDR2 FQNNGV. Trimming cost V 5 bases and J 9 bases; bases outside gene matches: 9. CDR3 region: CASSPGQVSSSPLHF. The CDR3 DNA sequence: TGTGCCAGCAGCCCGGGACAGGTGTCGAGTTCACCCCTCCACTTT.

This clone was found a few times. The rearrangement uses TRBV23-1 and TRBJ2-7; no clear D gene. TRBV23-1 carries the ORF label, with uncertain function. The CDR3 sequence is 13 residues long. V was shortened by 0 bases and J by 4 bases, with 7 bases between the two germline ends. DNA for the CDR3: TGCGCCAGCAGTCAATCTTCCGGGTACGAGCAGTACTTC. This sequence encodes CASSQSSGYEQYF.

This clone was observed a few times. The chain uses TRBV6-6 and TRBJ1-1; TRBD1 is a possible D gene (6 bases). V dropped 4 bases and J dropped 4 bases, with 13 bases sitting between them. The CDR3 has 14 amino acids. CDR1 and CDR2 from the germline V gene are MNHNY and SVGAGI (reference sequence). The CDR3 DNA follows: TGTGCCAGCAGTTTCCGTCGAGGGGGCACTGAAGCTTTCTTT. The encoded protein is CASSFRRGGTEAFF.

The V call is TRBV5-4, the J call TRBJ2-7; no clear D. With 4 bases removed from V and 2 bases from J, the gap between germline ends came to 13 bases. CDR3 length: 14 residues. The germline gives CDR1 SGHNT, CDR2 YYREEE (reference sequence). The chain's CDR3 is CASSEAWSPYEQYF. CDR3 bases: TGTGCCAGCAGCGAAGCCTGGTCCCCCTACGAGCAGTACTTC.

In its sample, this clone was seen a few times. The DNA for the CDR3 is TGTGCCAGCAGTGAACGGAGGGAGGCCGGGGAGCTGTTTTTT. Its translation is CASSERREAGELFF. The chain joins TRBV6-1 to TRBJ2-2, with D perhaps TRBD2 (6 bases). The CDR3 sequence is 14 residues long. Trimming removed 2 bases at V and 6 bases at J, with 10 bases between. CDR1 MNHNS and CDR2 SASEGT come from the germline V gene.

The rearrangement joins TRBV10-3 to TRBJ1-3; maybe TRBD1 (5 bases). V was trimmed by 9 bases and J by 0 bases, leaving 12 bases between them. Germline V gene sequence: CDR1 ENHRY, CDR2 SYGVKD. The CDR3 spans 14 residues. The CDR3 nucleotides read TGTGCCATGCGTCCGGGGGACTCTGGAAACACCATATATTTT. It translates to CAMRPGDSGNTIYF.

CDR3 in DNA: TGTGCCATCAGTGAGGAACAGGGAACTGAAGCTTTCTTT. Residues: CAISEEQGTEAFF. The rearrangement links TRBV10-3 to TRBJ1-1, with TRBD1 as a possible D gene (6 bases). V lost 2 bases and J lost 5, with 9 bases in between. CDR3 length: 13 amino acids. Germline assignment: CDR1 ENHRY and CDR2 SYGVKD.

J is TRBJ1-2 and V is TRBV5-8, with 7 bases matching TRBD1. This CDR3 comprises 14 residues. Germline values: CDR1 SGHTS, CDR2 YDEGEE. After removal of 4 bases from V and 8 bases from J, the junction contained 11 bases not matched to a gene. The CDR3 here is CASSPTRQGAGYTF. The CDR3 nucleotides are TGTGCCAGCAGCCCAACAAGACAGGGAGCGGGCTACACCTTC.

V gene TRBV5-1 combines with J gene TRBJ2-1; D remains ambiguous. Germline CDR1 is SGHRS and CDR2 is YFSETQ. Trimming shortened V by 0 bases and J by 9 bases, and 13 bases separated the two germline ends. The CDR3 spans 14 residues. CDR3 residues: CASSLGSSQSEQFF. Written as DNA, the CDR3 is TGCGCCAGCAGCTTGGGTAGCTCCCAGAGTGAGCAGTTCTTC.

This clone turned up a few times. The V call is TRBV4-1, the J call TRBJ2-3, with TRBD2 matching over 12 bases. CDR1 is MGHRA and CDR2 is YSYEKL in the germline V gene. V was pared by 0 bases and J by 0 bases, with 7 bases of the junction left unmatched. The CDR3 loop spans 19 amino acids. The CDR3 loop reads CASSQERLAGGTSTDTQYF. The CDR3 nucleotides read TGCGCCAGCAGCCAAGAACGGCTAGCGGGGGGGACTAGCACAGATACGCAGTATTTT.